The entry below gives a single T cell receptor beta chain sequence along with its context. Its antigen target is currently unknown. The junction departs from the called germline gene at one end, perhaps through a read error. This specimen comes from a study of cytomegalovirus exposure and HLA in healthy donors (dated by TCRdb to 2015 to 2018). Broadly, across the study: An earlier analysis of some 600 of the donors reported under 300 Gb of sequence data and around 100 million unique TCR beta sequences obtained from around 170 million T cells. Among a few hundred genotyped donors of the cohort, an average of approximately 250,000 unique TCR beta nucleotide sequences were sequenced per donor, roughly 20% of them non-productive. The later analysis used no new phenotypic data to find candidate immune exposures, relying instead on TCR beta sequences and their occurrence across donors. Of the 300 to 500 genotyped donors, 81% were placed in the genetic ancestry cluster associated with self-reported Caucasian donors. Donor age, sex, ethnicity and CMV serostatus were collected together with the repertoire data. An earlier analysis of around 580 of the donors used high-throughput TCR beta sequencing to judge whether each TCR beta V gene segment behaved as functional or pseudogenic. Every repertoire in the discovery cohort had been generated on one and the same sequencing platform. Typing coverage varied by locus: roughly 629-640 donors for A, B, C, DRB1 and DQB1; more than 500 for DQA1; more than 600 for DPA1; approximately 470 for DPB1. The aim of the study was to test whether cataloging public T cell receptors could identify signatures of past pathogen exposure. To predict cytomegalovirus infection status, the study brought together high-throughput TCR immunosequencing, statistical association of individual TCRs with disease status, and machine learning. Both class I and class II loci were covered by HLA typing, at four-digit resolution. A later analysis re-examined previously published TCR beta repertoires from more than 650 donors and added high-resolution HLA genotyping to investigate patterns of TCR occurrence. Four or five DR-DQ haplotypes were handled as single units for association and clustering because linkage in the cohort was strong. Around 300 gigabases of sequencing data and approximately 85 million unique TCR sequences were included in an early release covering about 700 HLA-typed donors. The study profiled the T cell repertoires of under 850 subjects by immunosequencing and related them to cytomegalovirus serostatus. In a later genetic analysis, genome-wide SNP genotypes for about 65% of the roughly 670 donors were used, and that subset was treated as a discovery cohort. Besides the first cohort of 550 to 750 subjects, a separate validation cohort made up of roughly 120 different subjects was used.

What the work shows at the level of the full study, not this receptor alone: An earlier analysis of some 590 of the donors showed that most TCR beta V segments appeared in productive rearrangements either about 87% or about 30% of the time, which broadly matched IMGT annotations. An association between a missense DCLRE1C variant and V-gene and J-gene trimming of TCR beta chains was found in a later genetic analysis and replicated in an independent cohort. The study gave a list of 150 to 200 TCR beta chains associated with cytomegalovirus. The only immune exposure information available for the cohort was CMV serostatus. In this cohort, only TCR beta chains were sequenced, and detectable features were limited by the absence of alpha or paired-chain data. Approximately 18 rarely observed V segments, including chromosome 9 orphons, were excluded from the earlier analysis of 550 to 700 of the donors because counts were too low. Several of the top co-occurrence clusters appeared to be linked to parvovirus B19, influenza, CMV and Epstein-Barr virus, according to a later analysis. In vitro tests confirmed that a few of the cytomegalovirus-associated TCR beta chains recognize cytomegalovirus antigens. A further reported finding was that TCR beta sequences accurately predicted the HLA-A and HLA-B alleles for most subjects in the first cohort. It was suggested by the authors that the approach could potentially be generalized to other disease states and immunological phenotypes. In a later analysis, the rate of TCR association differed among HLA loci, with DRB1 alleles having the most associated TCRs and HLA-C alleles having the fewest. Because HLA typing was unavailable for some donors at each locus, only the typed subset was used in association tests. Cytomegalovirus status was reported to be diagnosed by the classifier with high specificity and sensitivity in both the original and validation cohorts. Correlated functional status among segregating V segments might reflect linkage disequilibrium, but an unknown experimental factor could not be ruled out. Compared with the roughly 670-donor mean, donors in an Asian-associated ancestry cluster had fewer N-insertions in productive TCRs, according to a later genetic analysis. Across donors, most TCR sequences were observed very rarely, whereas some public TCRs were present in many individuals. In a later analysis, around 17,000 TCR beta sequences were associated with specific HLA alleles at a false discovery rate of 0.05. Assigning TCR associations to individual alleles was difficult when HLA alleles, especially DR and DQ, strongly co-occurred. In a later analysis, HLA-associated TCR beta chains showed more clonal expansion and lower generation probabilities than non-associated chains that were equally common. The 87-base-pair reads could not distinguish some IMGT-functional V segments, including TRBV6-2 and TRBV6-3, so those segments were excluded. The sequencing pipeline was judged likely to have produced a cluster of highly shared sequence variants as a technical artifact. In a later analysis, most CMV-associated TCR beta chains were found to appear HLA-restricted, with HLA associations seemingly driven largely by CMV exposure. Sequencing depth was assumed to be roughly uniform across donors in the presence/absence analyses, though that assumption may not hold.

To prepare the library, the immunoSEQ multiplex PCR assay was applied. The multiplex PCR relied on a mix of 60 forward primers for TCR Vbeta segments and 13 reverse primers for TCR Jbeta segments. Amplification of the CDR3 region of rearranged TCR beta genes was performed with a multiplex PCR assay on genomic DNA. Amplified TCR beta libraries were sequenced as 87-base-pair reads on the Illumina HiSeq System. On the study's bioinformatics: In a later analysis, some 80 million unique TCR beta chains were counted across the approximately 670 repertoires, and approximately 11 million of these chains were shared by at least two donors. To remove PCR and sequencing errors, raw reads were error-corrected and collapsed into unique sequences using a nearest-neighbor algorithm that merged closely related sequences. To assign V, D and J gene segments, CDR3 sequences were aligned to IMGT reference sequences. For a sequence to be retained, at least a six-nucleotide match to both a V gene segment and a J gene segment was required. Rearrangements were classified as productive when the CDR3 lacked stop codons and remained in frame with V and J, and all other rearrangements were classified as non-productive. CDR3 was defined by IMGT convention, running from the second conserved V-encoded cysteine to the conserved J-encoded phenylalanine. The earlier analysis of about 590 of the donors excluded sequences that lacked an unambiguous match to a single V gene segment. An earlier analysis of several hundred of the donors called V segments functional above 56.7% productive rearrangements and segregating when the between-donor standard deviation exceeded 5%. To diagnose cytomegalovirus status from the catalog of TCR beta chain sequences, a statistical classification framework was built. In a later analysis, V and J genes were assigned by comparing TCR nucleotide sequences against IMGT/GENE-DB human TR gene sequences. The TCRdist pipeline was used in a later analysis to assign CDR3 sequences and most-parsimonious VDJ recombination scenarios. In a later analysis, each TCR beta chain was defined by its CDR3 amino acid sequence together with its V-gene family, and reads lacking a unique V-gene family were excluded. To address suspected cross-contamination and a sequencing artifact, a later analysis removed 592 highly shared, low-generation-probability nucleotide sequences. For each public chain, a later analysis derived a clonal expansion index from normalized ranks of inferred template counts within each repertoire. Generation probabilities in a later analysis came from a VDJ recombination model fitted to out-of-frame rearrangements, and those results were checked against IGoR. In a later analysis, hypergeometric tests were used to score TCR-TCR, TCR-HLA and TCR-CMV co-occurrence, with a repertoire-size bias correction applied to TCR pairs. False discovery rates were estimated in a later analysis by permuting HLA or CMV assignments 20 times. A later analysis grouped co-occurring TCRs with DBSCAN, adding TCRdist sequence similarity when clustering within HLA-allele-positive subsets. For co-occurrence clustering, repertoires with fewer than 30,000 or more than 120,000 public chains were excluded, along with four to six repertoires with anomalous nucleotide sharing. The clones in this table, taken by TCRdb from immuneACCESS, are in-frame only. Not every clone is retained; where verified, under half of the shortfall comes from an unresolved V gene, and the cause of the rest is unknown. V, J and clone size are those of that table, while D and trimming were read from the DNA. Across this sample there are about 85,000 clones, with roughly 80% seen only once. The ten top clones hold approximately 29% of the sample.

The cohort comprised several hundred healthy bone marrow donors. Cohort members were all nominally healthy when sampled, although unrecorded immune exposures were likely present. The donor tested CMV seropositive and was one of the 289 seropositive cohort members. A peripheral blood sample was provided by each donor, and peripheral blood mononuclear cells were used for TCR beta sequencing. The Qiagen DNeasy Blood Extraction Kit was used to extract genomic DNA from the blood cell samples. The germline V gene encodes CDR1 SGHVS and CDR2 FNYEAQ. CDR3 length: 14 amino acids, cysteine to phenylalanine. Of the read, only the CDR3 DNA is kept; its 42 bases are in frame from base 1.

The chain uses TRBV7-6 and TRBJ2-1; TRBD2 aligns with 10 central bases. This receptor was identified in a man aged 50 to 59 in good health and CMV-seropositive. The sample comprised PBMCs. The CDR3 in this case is CASSLAGEWNEQFF. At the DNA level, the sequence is TGTGCCAGCAGCCTAGCGGGAGAATGGAATGAGCAGTTCTTC.